Given below is one T cell receptor beta chain in context. Its antigen target is currently unknown. A much larger clone differs by one base, so this may be a read error. The final CDR3 position lacks the conserved phenylalanine or tryptophan, pointing to a likely read error. This sample is part of a study of tumor-infiltrating lymphocytes in primary liver carcinoma (dated by TCRdb to about 2017). With regard to the full study: Roughly five patients with histopathologically diagnosed primary liver carcinoma underwent surgical resection in China between November 2015 and 2016. The five patients, three men and two women aged 30 to 69 years, had hepatocellular carcinoma (four) or combined HCC and intrahepatic cholangiocarcinoma (one). The tumors of the five patients were staged as T1-T3 N0M0, with maximum diameters ranging from about 4.2 to 10 cm. Samples yielded roughly 3.5 to 8 million productive TCRbeta reads; read depth did not differ significantly between tissue types. Across five regions of each liver tumor, along with adjacent normal tissue and blood, the study brought together TCRbeta repertoire sequencing, expression microarrays and whole-exome sequencing. A total of approximately 35 specimens from 5 patients, comprising approximately 25 tumor regions, 5 adjacent noncancerous liver tissues and 5 peripheral blood samples, were covered by TCRbeta repertoire sequencing. High reproducibility was observed for the technical replicate repertoires, with mean shared-clone rates approximately 0.9 and correlation coefficients above 0.95.

The germline V gene sets CDR1 to ENHRY and CDR2 to SYGVKD. The CDR3 length is 17 residues, termini included. The read is trimmed to its CDR3 DNA, 51 bases read in frame from base 1. Trimming costs V 0 bases and J 6 bases, and their ends lie 21 bases apart. A constant-region primer and ProtoScript II reverse transcriptase were used to reverse-transcribe TCRbeta-specific cDNA from 500 ng total RNA. The TCRbeta libraries were prepared through three rounds of nested multiplex PCR following a slightly modified ARM-PCR procedure. The first two PCR rounds used multiplex TRBV1-TRBV30 forward primers with a Cbeta reverse primer, each for around 10 cycles. Sample barcodes and Illumina adapters were attached in a final 25-cycle PCR using Deep VentR polymerase. Before sequencing, amplicons of 200-500 bp were gel-purified using a QIAquick gel extraction kit. TCRbeta amplicons were sequenced on an Illumina HiSeq 2500 with 250-bp paired-end reads. As for how the authors treated the data: Trimmomatic v0.33 was used to quality-trim the reads, and FLASH v1.2.11 was used to merge paired reads so that full CDR3 sequences could be recovered. V, D and J germline segments were assigned to the rearranged TCRbeta sequences by MiGEC v1.2.1b. Clonotype statistics and Shannon-Wiener diversity indices were computed with VDJtools v1.0.0. Except for diversity analysis, only each sample's 250 most abundant clonotypes were used in subsequent analyses to reduce sampling bias. TCRdb redid the processing of the public reads, applying fastp at Q25 and MiXCR, and retained in-frame beta chains. Rows are combined by CDR3 protein, so each entry shows the most common genes and DNA. The V and J calls, along with clone size, are taken from TCRdb and not from the paper's own processing. A total of around 330,000 distinct CDR3 sequences appear in this sample, approximately 60% of them only once. Roughly 8.6% of the sample is taken by the ten largest.

Blood RNA was extracted from unsorted whole blood using TRIzol reagent, and germline DNA was obtained with the DNeasy Blood & Tissue kit. Patients had chronic HBV infection and were treatment-naive at sampling. Before surgery, about 4 milliliters of peripheral blood were collected into K2EDTA tubes. What the study reported, not specific to this receptor: Because only the TCR beta chain was sequenced and unpaired alpha chains were not captured, true repertoire diversity is likely underestimated. The top 250 clones made up a significantly larger repertoire fraction in tumors than in blood (p = 0.039). Repertoire overlap was higher between tumor regions (mean around 36%) than tumor-adjacent (approximately 17%) or tumor-blood (approximately 14%) pairs, consistent with antigen-driven expansion. With just 4 to 6 patients in the study, the authors point out that the findings should be validated in a larger study. Comparison of CD4+ and CD8+ T cell repertoires was precluded by the use of bulk unsorted samples.

Sequencing used peripheral blood. The origin of this receptor is a man aged 40-49 years with primary liver carcinoma and hepatitis B virus infection. The V and J segments used are TRBV10-3 and TRBJ2-7; TRBD1 is a possible D gene, resting on 5 matching bases. The CDR3 protein sequence reads: CAISESRVDRLRVEQYL. The DNA is TGTGCCATCAGTGAGTCTCGAGTAGACAGACTTCGGGTCGAGCAGTACCTC.